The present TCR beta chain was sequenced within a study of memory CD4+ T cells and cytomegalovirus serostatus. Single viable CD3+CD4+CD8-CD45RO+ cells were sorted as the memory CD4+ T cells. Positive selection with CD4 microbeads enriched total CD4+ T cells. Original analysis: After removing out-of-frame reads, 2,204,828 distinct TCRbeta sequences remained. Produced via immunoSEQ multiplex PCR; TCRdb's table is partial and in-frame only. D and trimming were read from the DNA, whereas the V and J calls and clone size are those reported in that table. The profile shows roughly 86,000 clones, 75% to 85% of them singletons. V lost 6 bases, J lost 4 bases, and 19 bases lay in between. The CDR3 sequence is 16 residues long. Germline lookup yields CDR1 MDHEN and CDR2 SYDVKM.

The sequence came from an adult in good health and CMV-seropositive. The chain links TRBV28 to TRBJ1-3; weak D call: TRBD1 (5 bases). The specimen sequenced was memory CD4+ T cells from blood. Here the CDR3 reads CASSPPLGGVGNTIYF. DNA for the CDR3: TGTGCCAGCAGCCCCCCTTTGGGAGGGGTGGGAAACACCATATATTTT.